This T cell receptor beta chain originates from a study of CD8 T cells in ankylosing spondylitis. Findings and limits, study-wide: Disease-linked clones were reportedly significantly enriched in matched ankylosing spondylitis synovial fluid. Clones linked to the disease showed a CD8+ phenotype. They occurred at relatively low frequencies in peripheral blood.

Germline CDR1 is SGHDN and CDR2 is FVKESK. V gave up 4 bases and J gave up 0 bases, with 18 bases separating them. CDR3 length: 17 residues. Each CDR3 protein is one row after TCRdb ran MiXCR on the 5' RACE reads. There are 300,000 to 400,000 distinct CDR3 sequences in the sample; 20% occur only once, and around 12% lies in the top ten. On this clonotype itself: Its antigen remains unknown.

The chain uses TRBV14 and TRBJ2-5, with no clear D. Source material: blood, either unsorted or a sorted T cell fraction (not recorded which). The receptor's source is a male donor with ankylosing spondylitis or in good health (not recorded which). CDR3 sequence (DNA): TGTGCCAGCAGCCGGAGAGGCCGGACCCTGTACCAAGAGACCCAGTACTTC. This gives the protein CASSRRGRTLYQETQYF.